This T cell receptor beta chain appears in the sequencing data of a study of T cell responses to AZD1222 COVID-19 vaccine. Broader study findings: Clonal diversity may have been underestimated, and the donors were mostly white British, with more females than males. Increases in Spike-specific TCR breadth and depth were seen after two AZD1222 doses. Every sample of the repertoires postdated the peak T cell response. AZD1222 recipients seropositive at baseline numbered only six or seven.

Sequencing was performed with immunoSEQ multiplex PCR; in TCRdb, only in-frame clones are kept and a portion is missing. In the table there are 150,000 to 250,000 clones, 80% to 95% of which are singletons. CDR1 is MNHEY and CDR2 is SVGAGI in the germline V gene. The ends lost 5 bases at V and 6 bases at J; junction bases unmatched: 4. The CDR3 has 13 amino acids. Comments on this clone: Its antigen remains unidentified.

The chain employs TRBV6-5 and TRBJ1-5; TRBD1 aligns across 7 bases. The material was peripheral blood, obtained 28 days after the second AZD1222 dose. This receptor was taken from an adult who received the AZD1222 COVID-19 vaccine. The CDR3 DNA follows: TGTGCCAGCAGTCCTAACAGGGGTCAGCCCCAGCATTTT. Translating it yields CASSPNRGQPQHF.